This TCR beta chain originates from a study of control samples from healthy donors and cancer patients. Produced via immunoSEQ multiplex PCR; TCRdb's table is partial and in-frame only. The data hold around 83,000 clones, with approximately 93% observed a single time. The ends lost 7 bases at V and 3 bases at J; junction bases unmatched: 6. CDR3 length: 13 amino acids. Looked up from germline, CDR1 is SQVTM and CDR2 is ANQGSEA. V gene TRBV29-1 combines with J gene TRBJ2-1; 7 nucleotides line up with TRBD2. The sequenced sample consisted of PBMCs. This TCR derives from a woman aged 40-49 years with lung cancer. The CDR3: CSAREALYNEQFF. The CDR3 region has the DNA TGCAGCGCCCGGGAGGCCCTCTACAATGAGCAGTTCTTC.